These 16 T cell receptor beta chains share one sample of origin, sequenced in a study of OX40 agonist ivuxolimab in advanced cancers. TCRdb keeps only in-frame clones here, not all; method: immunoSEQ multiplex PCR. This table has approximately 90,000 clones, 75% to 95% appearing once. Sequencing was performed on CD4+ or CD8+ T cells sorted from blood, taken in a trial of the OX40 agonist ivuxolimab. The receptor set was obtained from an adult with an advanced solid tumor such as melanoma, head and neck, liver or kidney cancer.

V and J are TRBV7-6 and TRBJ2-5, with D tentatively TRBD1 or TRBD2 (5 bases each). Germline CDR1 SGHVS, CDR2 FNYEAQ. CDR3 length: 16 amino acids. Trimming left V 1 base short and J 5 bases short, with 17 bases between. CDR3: CASSLVGDLGVETQYF. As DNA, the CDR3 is TGTGCCAGCAGCTTAGTGGGGGATTTGGGGGTCGAGACCCAGTACTTC.

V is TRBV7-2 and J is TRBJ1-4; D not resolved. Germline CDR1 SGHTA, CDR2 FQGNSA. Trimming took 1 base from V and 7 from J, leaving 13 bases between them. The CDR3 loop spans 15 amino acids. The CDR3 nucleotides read TGTGCCAGCAGCTTAGGAGGCCTAACGTCTGAAAAACTGTTTTTT. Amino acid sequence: CASSLGGLTSEKLFF. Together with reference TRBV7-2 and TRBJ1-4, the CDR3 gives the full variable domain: GAGVSQSPSNKVTEKGKDVELRCDPISGHTALYWYRQSLGQGLEFLIYFQGNSAPDKSGLPSDRFSAERTGGSVSTLTIQRTQQEDSAVYLCASSLGGLTSEKLFFGSGTQLSVL.

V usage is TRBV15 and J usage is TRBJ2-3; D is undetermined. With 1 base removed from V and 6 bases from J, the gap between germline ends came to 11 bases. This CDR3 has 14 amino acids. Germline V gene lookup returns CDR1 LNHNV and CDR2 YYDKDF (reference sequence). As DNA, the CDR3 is TGTGCCACCAGCAGAGGAGGTCGGGCTGATACGCAGTATTTT. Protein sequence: CATSRGGRADTQYF.

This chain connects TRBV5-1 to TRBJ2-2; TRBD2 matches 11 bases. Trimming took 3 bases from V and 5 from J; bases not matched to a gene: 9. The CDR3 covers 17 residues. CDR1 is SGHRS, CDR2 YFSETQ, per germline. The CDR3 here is CASSSLAGEGRTGELFF. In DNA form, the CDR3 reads TGCGCCAGCAGCTCACTAGCGGGAGAGGGAAGGACCGGGGAGCTGTTTTTT.

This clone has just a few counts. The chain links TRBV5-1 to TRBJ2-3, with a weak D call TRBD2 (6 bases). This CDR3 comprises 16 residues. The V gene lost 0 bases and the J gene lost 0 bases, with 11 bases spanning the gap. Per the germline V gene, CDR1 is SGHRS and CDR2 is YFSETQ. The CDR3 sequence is CASSLGSSGSTDTQYF. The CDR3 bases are TGCGCCAGCAGCTTGGGAAGTAGCGGTAGCACAGATACGCAGTATTTT.

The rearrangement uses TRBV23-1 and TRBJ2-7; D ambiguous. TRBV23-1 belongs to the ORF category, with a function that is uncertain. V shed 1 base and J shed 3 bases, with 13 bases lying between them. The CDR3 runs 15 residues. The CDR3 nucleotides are TGCGCCAGCAGTCAATTTAAGGGCCGTTACTACGAGCAGTACTTC. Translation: CASSQFKGRYYEQYF.

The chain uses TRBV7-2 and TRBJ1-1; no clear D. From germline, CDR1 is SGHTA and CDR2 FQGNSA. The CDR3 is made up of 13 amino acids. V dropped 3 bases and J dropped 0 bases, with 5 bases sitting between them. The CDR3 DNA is TGTGCCAGCAGCTTTCAAGTGAACACTGAAGCTTTCTTT. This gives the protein CASSFQVNTEAFF. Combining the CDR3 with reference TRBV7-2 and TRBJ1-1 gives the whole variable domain GAGVSQSPSNKVTEKGKDVELRCDPISGHTALYWYRQSLGQGLEFLIYFQGNSAPDKSGLPSDRFSAERTGGSVSTLTIQRTQQEDSAVYLCASSFQVNTEAFFGQGTRLTVV.

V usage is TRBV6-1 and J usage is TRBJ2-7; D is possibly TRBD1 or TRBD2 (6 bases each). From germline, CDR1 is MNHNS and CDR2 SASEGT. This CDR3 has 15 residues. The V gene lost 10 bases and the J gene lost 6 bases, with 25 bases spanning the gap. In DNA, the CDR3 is TGTGCCACCCTAGAAGGGGGGTTGCCCCCCAGCGAGCAGTACTTC. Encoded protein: CATLEGGLPPSEQYF.

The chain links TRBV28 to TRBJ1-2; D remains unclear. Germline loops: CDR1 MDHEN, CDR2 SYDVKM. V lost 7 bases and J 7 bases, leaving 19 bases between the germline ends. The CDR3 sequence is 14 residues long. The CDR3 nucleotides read TGTGCCAGCACGCCCCGGGGTTCTGAGGGTGGCTACACCTTC. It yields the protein CASTPRGSEGGYTF.

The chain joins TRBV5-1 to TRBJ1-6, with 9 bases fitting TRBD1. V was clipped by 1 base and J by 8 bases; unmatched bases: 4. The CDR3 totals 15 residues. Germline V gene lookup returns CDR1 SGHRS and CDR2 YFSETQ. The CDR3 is CASSLRGQGDSPLHF. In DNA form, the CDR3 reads TGCGCCAGCAGCTTGCGGGGACAGGGAGATTCACCCCTCCACTTT.

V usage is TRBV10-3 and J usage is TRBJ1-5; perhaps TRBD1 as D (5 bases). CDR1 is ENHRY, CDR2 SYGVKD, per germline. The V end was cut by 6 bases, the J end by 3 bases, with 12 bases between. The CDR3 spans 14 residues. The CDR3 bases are TGTGCCATCAGCGAGGGACTGGACAATCAGCCCCAGCATTTT. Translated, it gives CAISEGLDNQPQHF.

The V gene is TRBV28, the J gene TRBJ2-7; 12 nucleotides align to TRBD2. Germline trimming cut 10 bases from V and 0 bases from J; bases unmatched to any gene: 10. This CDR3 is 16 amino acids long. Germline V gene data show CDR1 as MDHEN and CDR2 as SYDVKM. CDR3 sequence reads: CAISGLAGRSSYEQYF. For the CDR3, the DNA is TGTGCCATTTCGGGACTAGCGGGCCGAAGCTCCTACGAGCAGTACTTC.

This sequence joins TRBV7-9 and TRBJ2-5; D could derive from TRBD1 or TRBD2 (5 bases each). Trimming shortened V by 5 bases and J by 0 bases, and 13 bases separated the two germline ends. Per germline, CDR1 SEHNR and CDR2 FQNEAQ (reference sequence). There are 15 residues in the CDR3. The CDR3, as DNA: TGTGCCAGCAGCCCTGGGTCGGGGCACCAAGAGACCCAGTACTTC. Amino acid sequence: CASSPGSGHQETQYF.

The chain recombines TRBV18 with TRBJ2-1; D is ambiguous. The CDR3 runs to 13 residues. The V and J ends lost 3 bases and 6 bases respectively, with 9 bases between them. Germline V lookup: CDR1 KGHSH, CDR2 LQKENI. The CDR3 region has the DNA TGTGCCAGCTCACCGGCCGTTCCCAATGAGCAGTTCTTC. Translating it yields CASSPAVPNEQFF.

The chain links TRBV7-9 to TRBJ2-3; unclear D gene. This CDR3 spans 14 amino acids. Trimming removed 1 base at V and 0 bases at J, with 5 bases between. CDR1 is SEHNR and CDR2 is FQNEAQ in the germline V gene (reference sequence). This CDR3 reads CASSLDGSTDTQYF. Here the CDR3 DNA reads TGTGCCAGCAGCTTAGACGGGAGCACAGATACGCAGTATTTT.

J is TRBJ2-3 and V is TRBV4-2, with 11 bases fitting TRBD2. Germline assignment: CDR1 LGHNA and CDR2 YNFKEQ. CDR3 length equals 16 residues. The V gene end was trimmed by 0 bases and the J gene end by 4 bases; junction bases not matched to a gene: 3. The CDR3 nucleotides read TGTGCCAGCAGCCAAGAACTAGCGGGAGACTCAGATACGCAGTATTTT. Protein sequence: CASSQELAGDSDTQYF.